This T cell receptor (beta chain) was identified in a study of blood T cell repertoires in COVID-19. Trimming cost V 3 bases and J 1 base; bases outside gene matches: 4. The V gene's germline CDR1 is SGDLS and CDR2 YYNGEE. This CDR3 has 15 amino acids. Repertoires were generated with immunoSEQ multiplex PCR, while TCRdb's copy carries only in-frame clones and drops some. The data show around 700,000 clones, around 89% seen once. This chain uses TRBV9 with TRBJ1-1; the match to TRBD1 covers 9 bases. The sample comprised peripheral blood. The sequence came from a woman under 30 with acute or convalescent COVID-19. The CDR3 spells CASSGDRAWNTEAFF. The CDR3 coding sequence is TGTGCCAGCAGCGGGGACAGGGCTTGGAACACTGAAGCTTTCTTT.